This is a list of T cell receptor beta chains from one sample in a study of blood T cell repertoires in COVID-19. Sequencing used immunoSEQ multiplex PCR; TCRdb keeps in-frame clones, though not all of them. The data contain about 84,000 clones, about 86% of them singletons. Specimen: peripheral blood. These receptors were taken from a man at least 80 years old with active or convalescent COVID-19. Both conserved end residues are part of each CDR3. A D gene is named only where the DNA matches it firmly. Where a row states a size, it is once, few, many or the class of an expanded clone; other rows omit it.

>once|NA|TRBV15|TRBJ1-2
TGTGCCACCAGCAGAGGAGTATTCGGCTATGGCTACACCTTC
CATSRGVFGYGYTF
>NA|TRBD2|TRBV6-8|TRBJ2-1
TGTGCCAGCAGTTACTCGCGACTAGCGGGGGGAGATACCTACAATGAGCAGTTCTTC
CASSYSRLAGGDTYNEQFF
>NA|TRBD2|TRBV6-4|TRBJ2-2
TGTGCCAGCAGTAGACTAGCGGGTACGAACACCGGGGAGCTGTTTTTT
CASSRLAGTNTGELFF
>once|NA|TRBV18|TRBJ2-3
TGTGCCAGCTCACCGTCAGGGATTAGCACAGATACGCAGTATTTT
CASSPSGISTDTQYF
>NA|TRBD1|TRBV5-1|TRBJ1-4
TGCGCCAGCAGCTCGGGACAGGGTAATGAAAAACTGTTTTTT
CASSSGQGNEKLFF
>NA|NA|TRBV6-2/TRBV6-3|TRBJ2-7
TGTGCCAGCAGTTCGAGCGCGGGGCTCTACGAGCAGTACTTC
CASSSSAGLYEQYF
>NA|TRBD1|TRBV27|TRBJ2-2
TGTGCCAGCAGTTTAGGCCAGGGGGCTCTTAGCACCGGGGAGCTGTTTTTT
CASSLGQGALSTGELFF
>NA|TRBD2|TRBV7-3|TRBJ2-3
TGTGCCAGCAGCTACCGACTAGCGGAACAACAGACGCAGTATTTT
CASSYRLAEQQTQYF
>NA|TRBD1|TRBV2|TRBJ2-2
TGTGCCAGCAGCGGTGGGACAGGGCGCCCCGGGGAGCTGTTTTTT
CASSGGTGRPGELFF
>NA|TRBD2|TRBV2|TRBJ2-2
TGTGCCAGCAGTAGACTAGCGGGGACCACCGGGGAGCTGTTTTTT
CASSRLAGTTGELFF
>once|TRBD1|TRBV14|TRBJ2-7
TGTGCCAGCAGCCAAATTAACAGGGGGCTTTCCTACGAGCAGTACTTC
CASSQINRGLSYEQYF
>NA|TRBD2|TRBV28|TRBJ2-3
TGTGCCATCGGGACTAGCGGGAAATTTGGAGATACGCAGTATTTT
CAIGTSGKFGDTQYF
>NA|NA|TRBV14|TRBJ2-7
TGTGCCAGCAGCCAAGATGGGTTGCAGGGGCGGCCCTACGAGCAGTACTTC
CASSQDGLQGRPYEQYF
>NA|NA|TRBV6-1|TRBJ1-6
TGTGCCAGCAGTGAAGGTGGAACAGCCTATAATTCACCCCTCCACTTT
CASSEGGTAYNSPLHF
>NA|TRBD1|TRBV24-1|TRBJ2-5
TGTGCCACCAGTGATGACAGGGCGGAGACCCAGTACTTC
CATSDDRAETQYF
>NA|TRBD1|TRBV3-1/TRBV3-2|TRBJ1-6
TGTGCCAGCAGCCAAGGGACAGGGATGAATTCACCCCTCCACTTT
CASSQGTGMNSPLHF
>once|NA|TRBV15|TRBJ1-4
TGTGCCACCAGCAGAGATCTTAATGAAAAACTGTTTTTT
CATSRDLNEKLFF
>NA|NA|TRBV5-6|TRBJ1-5
TGTGCCAGCAGCCCGTGGGTACAGGGTAATCAGCCCCAGCATTTT
CASSPWVQGNQPQHF
>NA|NA|TRBV30|TRBJ1-5
TGTGCCTGGAACCGGGAGAATCAGCCCCAGCATTTT
CAWNRENQPQHF
>NA|NA|TRBV9|TRBJ2-7
TGTGCCAGCAGCCCCCGGTTCGAAACCTACGAGCAGTACTTC
CASSPRFETYEQYF
>NA|TRBD1|TRBV2|TRBJ1-6
TGTGCCAGCAAATCGGGGACAGTGAGGGATAATTCACCCCTCCACTTT
CASKSGTVRDNSPLHF
>NA|TRBD1|TRBV7-2|TRBJ1-1
TGTGCCAGCAGACGGACAGGGCCGAACACTGAAGCTTTCTTT
CASRRTGPNTEAFF
>NA|NA|TRBV4-3|TRBJ1-5
TGCGCCAGCAGCCAAGAGTCGGGCAATCAGCCCCAGCATTTT
CASSQESGNQPQHF
>once|TRBD2|TRBV10-1|TRBJ2-1
TGCGCCAGCAGTGAGACTAGCGGGAGGGCCATTAACAATGAGCAGTTCTTC
CASSETSGRAINNEQFF
>NA|TRBD2|TRBV7-6|TRBJ2-2
TGTGCCAGCAGCTTAGCTTCTAGCGGGGCCGGGGAGCTGTTTTTT
CASSLASSGAGELFF
>few|TRBD1|TRBV5-1|TRBJ2-6
TGCGCCAGCAGCGGAACCGGGACAGGATACTCTGGGGCCAACGTCCTGACTTTC
CASSGTGTGYSGANVLTF
>NA|TRBD2|TRBV3-1/TRBV3-2|TRBJ2-7
TGTGCCAGCAGCCAAGTCGGGGTAGCGGGGGGTGGTGAGCAGTACTTC
CASSQVGVAGGGEQYF
>NA|TRBD1|TRBV12-5|TRBJ2-5
TGTGCTAGTGGCACTAAGACAGGGGGTCGGGAGACCCAGTACTTC
CASGTKTGGRETQYF
>once|NA|TRBV6-1|TRBJ1-2
TGTGCCAGCAGTGAATGGGCAGGGGCTAACTATGGCTACACCTTC
CASSEWAGANYGYTF
>NA|NA|TRBV30|TRBJ2-1
TGTGCCTGGAGTTATCAGGGGAATGAGCAGTTCTTC
CAWSYQGNEQFF
>NA|NA|TRBV18|TRBJ2-1
TGTGCCAGCTCCGCGGGACGGCAAAGGGGGCAGTTCTTC
CASSAGRQRGQFF
>NA|NA|TRBV10-3|TRBJ1-5
TGTGCCATCAGTGGTTCAGGAAACGTTGGCAATCAGCCCCAGCATTTT
CAISGSGNVGNQPQHF
>NA|NA|TRBV7-8|TRBJ1-1
TGTGCCAGCAGCCCGTGGGATTCCGGGGTCCCTGAAGCTTTCTTT
CASSPWDSGVPEAFF
>NA|TRBD1|TRBV28|TRBJ1-2
TGTGCCAGCAGTTTCCCGGGACAGACTAAATTAGCTAACTATGGCTACACCTTC
CASSFPGQTKLANYGYTF
>once|TRBD2|TRBV7-2|TRBJ2-5
TGTGCCAGCAGCTTTAGCGGGGGGGAGACCCAGTACTTC
CASSFSGGETQYF
>once|NA|TRBV9|TRBJ1-1
TGTGCCAGCAGCGAGGGGGACACTGAAGCTTTCTTT
CASSEGDTEAFF
>NA|NA|TRBV19|TRBJ1-5
TGTGCCAGTAGAAAGACAGGAAGCAATCAGCCCCAGCATTTT
CASRKTGSNQPQHF
>NA|TRBD2|TRBV5-1|TRBJ2-1
TGCGCCAGCAGCTTTCGGGCGGGAGAGGCGAATGAGCAGTTCTTC
CASSFRAGEANEQFF
>NA|TRBD1|TRBV4-3|TRBJ1-4
TGCGCCAGCAGCCAAGCCGGACAGGCCCCTAATGAAAAACTGTTTTTT
CASSQAGQAPNEKLFF
>NA|TRBD2|TRBV30|TRBJ2-7
TGTGCCTCCGGGGGGACGAGCGAGCAGTACTTC
CASGGTSEQYF
>NA|NA|TRBV27|TRBJ2-7
TGTGCCAGCAGTTTCGGAGTAACGGGAGAAGGCGAGCAGTACTTC
CASSFGVTGEGEQYF
>NA|TRBD2|TRBV7-2|TRBJ2-5
TGTGCCAGCAGCTTAAGAATTGGACTAGCGGGAAAGCAGGAGACCCAGTACTTC
CASSLRIGLAGKQETQYF
>NA|NA|TRBV18|TRBJ1-5
TGTGCCAGCTCACCACCAGGGGGGGTAGGGAATCAGCCCCAGCATTTT
CASSPPGGVGNQPQHF
>NA|NA|TRBV3-1/TRBV3-2|TRBJ1-1
TGTGCCAGCAGCCAAGATCTAATTAGGGGTGGTGAAGCTTTCTTT
CASSQDLIRGGEAFF
>NA|TRBD1|TRBV6-7|TRBJ1-5
TGTGCCAGCAGTTGGGGCCTGACAGGGCCCGATCAGCCCCAGCATTTT
CASSWGLTGPDQPQHF
>NA|NA|TRBV7-2|TRBJ2-5
TGTGCCAGCAGCCCTCAGTATGGACAGCCTTGGGAGACCCAGTACTTC
CASSPQYGQPWETQYF
>NA|NA|TRBV5-1|TRBJ2-7
TGCGCCAGCAGCTTGGACTATTCCTACGAGCAGTACTTC
CASSLDYSYEQYF
>NA|TRBD2|TRBV5-4|TRBJ2-1
TGTGCCAGCAGACGACTAGCGGGGGGGCCGGATGAGCAGTTCTTC
CASRRLAGGPDEQFF
>NA|NA|TRBV15|TRBJ2-3
TGTGCCACCAGCAGAGATAAGGGGGAGTCAGATACGCAGTATTTT
CATSRDKGESDTQYF